One sample yielded the 7 T cell receptor beta chains listed below, sequenced in a study of regulatory T cells in long-lasting Graves disease (dated by TCRdb to 2020 to 2022). This sample's time point label indicates: newly diagnosed GD, antithyroid drugs for less than 3 months. For both TCR sequencing and RNA sequencing, RNA was extracted from PBMCs using TRIzol. The library was generated by multiplex PCR. The run used an Illumina HiSeq 4000. To build TCR beta libraries, CDR3 regions were amplified by Arm-PCR using iRepertoire HTBI primers. TCRdb ran its own pipeline on the public reads, namely fastp trimming at Q25 and MiXCR clone calling, and kept in-frame beta chains. Each entry merges the rows of one CDR3 protein and shows their most common DNA and genes. The sample records about 240,000 distinct CDR3 sequences, 20% to 25% of which are singletons. Of the sample, about 15% falls within the top ten clones.

The sample consisted of peripheral blood mononuclear cells (PBMCs), taken at new diagnosis, from a patient treated with antithyroid drugs. The receptors stem from a female donor with Graves disease.

Many counts were recorded for this clonotype. The V and J genes are TRBV2 and TRBJ1-6; D is ambiguous. The CDR3 has 13 amino acids. Trimming pared 6 bases from V and 7 bases from J, leaving 10 bases between. In germline, CDR1 is SNHLY, CDR2 FYNNEI. The CDR3 sequence is CASSPHENSPLHF. CDR3 DNA sequence: TGTGCCAGCAGCCCCCATGAAAATTCACCCCTCCACTTT.

This clonotype appeared a few times. V usage is TRBV20-1 and J usage is TRBJ2-1; 8 nucleotides agree with TRBD2. CDR3 size: 13 residues. The junction had 10 bases not matched to a gene; V was cut back by 8 bases and J by 7 bases. Germline loops: CDR1 DFQATT, CDR2 SNEGSKA (reference sequence). CDR3 amino acids: CSPTGGGKNEQFF. CDR3 bases: TGCAGTCCTACGGGCGGGGGGAAGAATGAGCAGTTCTTC.

This clonotype was counted ten times or more. The chain has TRBV7-9 and TRBJ2-4; D is unresolved. V gave up 4 bases and J gave up 5 bases, with 9 bases separating them. Germline V gives CDR1 SEHNR, CDR2 FQNEAQ (reference sequence). This CDR3 has 13 residues. The CDR3 region is CASSSSGENIQYF. DNA of the CDR3: TGTGCCAGCAGCTCCTCCGGAGAAAACATTCAGTACTTC.

This chain's CDR3 is CASTKTGYDGYTF. The DNA of the CDR3 is TGTGCCAGCACCAAGACAGGCTACGATGGCTACACCTTC. The rearrangement uses TRBV28 and TRBJ1-2, with a weak D call TRBD1 (6 bases). CDR3 length: 13 amino acids. The germline V gene has CDR1 MDHEN and CDR2 SYDVKM. The ends were cut back, 7 bases at V and 6 bases at J, with 15 bases in the middle.

This clonotype was seen at least ten times. The V call is TRBV5-5, the J call TRBJ2-2; D remains ambiguous. Germline lookup yields CDR1 SGHKS and CDR2 YYEKEE (reference sequence). Between the trimmed V and J ends, which lost 2 bases and 4 bases, there was a span of 9 bases. The CDR3 runs to 14 residues. This CDR3 reads CASSFLRFTGELFF. The CDR3 nucleotides are TGTGCCAGCAGCTTCCTCCGGTTCACCGGGGAGCTGTTTTTT.

There are many counts of this clonotype. CDR3: CASSPQGPGWRQTQYF. CDR3 nucleotides: TGTGCCAGCAGTCCACAGGGGCCAGGGTGGAGGCAGACCCAGTACTTC. The chain uses TRBV27 and TRBJ2-5; 7 bases fit TRBD1. The V and J ends lost 5 bases and 6 bases, in that order; junction bases with no gene match: 15. CDR1 and CDR2 (germline): MNHEY, SMNVEV (reference sequence). This CDR3 region has 16 residues.

This clonotype was detected a few times. J is TRBJ1-5 and V is TRBV10-1; D not resolved. Trimming left V 4 bases short and J 8 bases short, with 12 bases between. Per germline, CDR1 WNHNN and CDR2 SYGVQD (reference sequence). There are 13 residues in the CDR3. The CDR3 is CASSVSPTEPQHF. CDR3 DNA: TGCGCCAGCAGTGTCTCTCCCACGGAGCCCCAGCATTTT.